The clone carrying this T cell receptor beta chain appeared many times. Arm-PCR of CDR3 regions and iRepertoire HTBI primers were the basis on which TCR beta libraries were built. MiXCR was run by TCRdb on the multiplex PCR reads, yielding one entry per CDR3 protein. This sample yields around 400,000 distinct CDR3 sequences, of which 14% to 15% are seen a single time; 7.8% belongs to the top ten. Time point described: newly diagnosed GD, antithyroid drugs for less than 3 months. Construction of the TCR library relied on RNA isolated from PBMCs. The data were taken from a study of regulatory T cells in long-lasting Graves disease. The ends lost 3 bases at V and 2 bases at J; junction bases unmatched: 2. CDR1 and CDR2 (germline): LGHNA, YSLEER. The CDR3 is made up of 14 amino acids. These same data were also listed under a study on T cells in Graves' hyperthyroidism and ophthalmopathy.

The genes are TRBV4-3 and TRBJ2-5; TRBD2 agrees at 8 bases. This sample comprised peripheral blood mononuclear cells (PBMCs), obtained at new diagnosis, from a patient treated with antithyroid drugs. This receptor was obtained from a woman aged 40 to 49 with Graves disease. In DNA form, the CDR3 reads TGCGCCAGCAGCCAGGCTAGCGGGCAAGAGACCCAGTACTTC. This codes for CASSQASGQETQYF.